This T cell receptor (beta chain) was sequenced for a study of blood T cell repertoires in COVID-19. The assay was immunoSEQ multiplex PCR, and TCRdb's table has in-frame clones only and misses some. Of approximately 140,000 clones listed, 79% were seen once; the top ten hold roughly 3.4%. The CDR3 extends over 15 amino acids. V shed 2 bases and J 2 bases; nucleotides not matched to a gene: 1. The chain combines TRBV23-1 with TRBJ2-7; the match to TRBD2 covers 12 bases. TRBV23-1 is reported as an ORF; its role is uncertain. Material for sequencing was peripheral blood. The origin of this receptor is a man in his fifties or sixties with acute or convalescent COVID-19. CDR3 amino acids: CASSQPSGRAYEQYF. The CDR3 nucleotides are TGCGCCAGCAGTCAACCTAGCGGGAGGGCCTACGAGCAGTACTTC.